The clone carrying this T cell receptor (beta chain) showed up many times. Amplified TCR beta CDR3 regions came from RNA transcripts. HTBI primers were employed in a first-round RT-PCR of the TCR CDR3. TCRdb ran MiXCR on the multiplex PCR reads and lists one entry per CDR3 protein. The table shows 500,000 or so distinct CDR3 sequences, with roughly 17% occurring only once. Unmatched junction bases numbered 7, after V lost 4 bases and J lost 4 bases. The CDR3 contains 15 residues. Germline loops: CDR1 SGHDT, CDR2 YYEEEE. The source of the sample is a study of T cells in Graves' hyperthyroidism and ophthalmopathy.

This receptor was identified in a woman between 18 and 29 years old with Graves' ophthalmopathy. This chain joins TRBV5-6 and TRBJ2-1, with 8 bases fitting TRBD2. The sequencing sample was made of blood. This chain's CDR3 is CASSRSGSWYNEQFF. The CDR3 DNA reads as TGTGCCAGCAGCCGGAGCGGGAGTTGGTACAATGAGCAGTTCTTC.